The subject of this entry is one TCR beta chain. This record comes from a study of patients and donors after allogeneic stem cell transplantation. TCRdb re-derived calls from the RT-PCR reads in MiXCR, one entry per CDR3 protein. Seen here are 2,500 to 3,500 distinct CDR3 sequences, around 5% observed once, and the top ten hold over 13%. The V and J ends lost 6 bases and 7 bases respectively, with 4 bases between them. There are 10 residues in the CDR3. This chain connects TRBV12-3 or TRBV12-4 to TRBJ2-1; no definite D call. The sequence was collected from a human donor who was either an allogeneic HSCT recipient or a stem cell or donor lymphocyte infusion donor (not recorded which). It is not recorded whose cells these are; they may come from a transplant donor. What was sequenced was blood, either unsorted or a sorted T cell fraction (not recorded which). The CDR3 DNA reads as TGTGCCAGCAGCCGAAATGAGCAGTTCTTC. This sequence encodes CASSRNEQFF.